Presented here are 21 T cell receptor beta chains from one specimen sequenced in a study of T cells after yellow fever vaccination. TCRdb fed the 5' RACE reads into MiXCR, producing one record per CDR3 protein. The sample holds a few hundred thousand distinct CDR3 sequences, around 8.1% seen once. The input for sequencing was PBMCs, taken roughly 47 days after the first yellow fever vaccination. The receptors were gathered from a man aged 18 to 30 who received the YFV17D yellow fever vaccine.

There are a few counts of this clonotype. V is TRBV7-2 and J is TRBJ2-3, with D tentatively TRBD1 (5 bases). Between the trimmed V and J ends, which lost 2 bases and 4 bases, there was a span of 10 bases. The length of the CDR3 is 14 residues. CDR1 is SGHTA and CDR2 is FQGNSA in the germline V gene. DNA for the CDR3: TGTGCCAGCAGCTTAAGACAGCCGTCAGATACGCAGTATTTT. Protein sequence: CASSLRQPSDTQYF.

In its sample, this clonotype was seen many times. The V call is TRBV25-1, the J call TRBJ1-6; TRBD1 is a possible D gene (5 bases). CDR3 size: 17 residues. V was clipped by 3 bases and J by 6 bases, with 18 bases between them. Germline CDR1 reads MGHDK; CDR2 reads SYGVNS. CDR3: CASSDLTGGRINSPLHF. Written as DNA, the CDR3 is TGTGCCAGCAGTGATTTGACCGGGGGACGGATTAATTCACCCCTCCACTTT. Variable domain in full (rest from reference TRBV25-1 and TRBJ1-6): EADIYQTPRYLVIGTGKKITLECSQTMGHDKMYWYQQDPGMELHLIHYSYGVNSTEKGDLSSESTVSRIRTEHFPLTLESARPSHTSQYLCASSDLTGGRINSPLHFGNGTRLTVT.

The gene calls are TRBV10-3 and TRBJ2-7; the D gene is possibly TRBD2 (6 bases). Germline CDR1 and CDR2: ENHRY and SYGVKD. This CDR3 is 12 amino acids long. Trimming removed 10 bases at V and 1 base at J, with 11 bases between. The CDR3 coding sequence is TGTGCCACCGGGGAGGATTCCTACGAGCAGTACTTC. Translating gives CATGEDSYEQYF.

This clonotype showed up many times. The chain joins TRBV19 to TRBJ2-7; TRBD1 aligns across 11 bases. CDR3 length: 15 residues. CDR1 is LNHDA, CDR2 SQIVND, per germline (reference sequence). V lost 5 bases and J lost 5; bases outside the gene matches: 8. CDR3 protein: CASSLGQGARNEQYF. The CDR3 region has the DNA TGTGCCAGTAGTCTCGGACAGGGGGCACGAAACGAGCAGTACTTC. The full variable domain, in which reference TRBV19 and TRBJ2-7 provide the parts outside the CDR3, is DGGITQSPKYLFRKEGQNVTLSCEQNLNHDAMYWYRQDPGQGLRLIYYSQIVNDFQKGDIAEGYSVSREKKESFPLTVTSAQKNPTAFYLCASSLGQGARNEQYFGPGTRLTVT.

The chain is built from TRBV6-5 and TRBJ1-4, with D perhaps TRBD1 (6 bases). V gave up 0 bases and J gave up 0 bases, with 11 bases separating them. The germline gives CDR1 MNHEY, CDR2 SVGAGI. The length of the CDR3 is 17 residues. The CDR3: CASSYSMGGATNEKLFF. CDR3 bases: TGTGCCAGCAGTTACTCGATGGGGGGCGCAACTAATGAAAAACTGTTTTTT.

V is TRBV5-6 and J is TRBJ2-1, with D uncertain. V lost 2 bases to trimming and J lost 8 bases, with 5 bases between them. Germline lookup yields CDR1 SGHDT and CDR2 YYEEEE. There are 11 residues in the CDR3. The CDR3 region has the DNA TGTGCCAGCAGCTTCTCCGATGAGCAGTTCTTC. Amino acids: CASSFSDEQFF. Drawing the rest from reference TRBV5-6 and TRBJ2-1, the complete variable domain is DAGVTQSPTHLIKTRGQQVTLRCSPKSGHDTVSWYQQALGQGPQFIFQYYEEEERQRGNFPDRFSGHQFPNYSSELNVNALLLGDSALYLCASSFSDEQFFGPGTRLTVL.

This clonotype turned up a few times. The V gene is TRBV27, the J gene TRBJ2-3, with D perhaps matching TRBD1 (5 bases). The germline V gene encodes CDR1 MNHEY and CDR2 SMNVEV (reference sequence). V was pared by 7 bases and J by 0 bases, with 11 bases between. The CDR3 runs 14 residues. Here the CDR3 DNA reads TGTGCCAGCATGCAGGGAAATAGCACAGATACGCAGTATTTT. Amino acid sequence: CASMQGNSTDTQYF.

The chain joins TRBV14 to TRBJ2-5, with D possibly TRBD2 on 6 matching bases. The germline V gene has CDR1 SGHDN and CDR2 FVKESK. V lost 3 bases and J 3 bases, leaving 17 bases between the germline ends. This CDR3 region has 16 residues. Here the CDR3 reads CASSQLTGLGEETQYF. Here the CDR3 DNA reads TGTGCCAGCAGCCAGCTAACGGGACTCGGCGAAGAGACCCAGTACTTC.

This chain links TRBV21-1 with TRBJ2-7; the table's D gene call, TRBD1, was not cross checked with the DNA. TRBV21-1 is given as a pseudogene. There are 15 residues in the CDR3. The CDR3 loop is CANNVTGVDWREQYV. CDR3 DNA sequence: TGTGCCAACAACGTCACAGGGGTTGACTGGCGCGAGCAGTACGTC.

The chain combines TRBV5-1 with TRBJ2-7, with a tentative D call TRBD2 (6 bases). V shed 3 bases and J shed 6 bases, with 16 bases lying between them. The germline V gene has CDR1 SGHRS and CDR2 YFSETQ. The CDR3 loop spans 14 amino acids. The CDR3: CASSYPRREGEQYV. CDR3 DNA sequence: TGCGCCAGCAGCTACCCGAGGAGGGAAGGCGAGCAGTACGTC.

Many counts were recorded for this clonotype. J is TRBJ2-7 and V is TRBV20-1; 8 positions match TRBD2. The germline gives CDR1 DFQATT, CDR2 SNEGSKA (reference sequence). This CDR3 has 12 amino acids. J gave up 5 bases and V 1 base, and 1 base lay outside the gene matches. The CDR3 nucleotides are TGCAGTGCTAGAGTCGGGGGGGACGAGCAGTACTTC. This codes for CSARVGGDEQYF.

The chain combines TRBV24-1 with TRBJ2-1, with TRBD2 matching 11 bases. CDR3 length: 16 amino acids. The V gene end was trimmed by 1 base and the J gene end by 7 bases; junction bases not matched to a gene: 5. CDR1 is KGHDR, CDR2 SFDVKD, per germline. In DNA form, the CDR3 reads TGTGCCACCAGTGATTTAGGGACTAGCGGACGGAATGAGCAGTTCTTC. Protein: CATSDLGTSGRNEQFF.

The chain carries TRBV6-6 and TRBJ2-5; D is unresolved. The CDR3 extends over 11 amino acids. V gave up 6 bases and J gave up 7 bases, with 9 bases separating them. Germline CDR1 reads MNHNY; CDR2 reads SVGAGI (reference sequence). The CDR3 reads CASRGTGTQYF. In DNA, the CDR3 is TGTGCCAGCAGGGGAACGGGGACCCAGTACTTC.

V and J are TRBV3-1 and TRBJ1-2; tentatively, D is TRBD1 (5 bases). The germline V gene encodes CDR1 LGHDT and CDR2 YNNKEL (reference sequence). The CDR3 covers 14 residues. V was cut by 0 bases and J by 3 bases, with 8 bases left in between. CDR3 DNA: TGTGCCAGCAGCCAAGATCAGGGTTACTATGGCTACACCTTC. This gives the protein CASSQDQGYYGYTF.

This clonotype was recorded a few times. V usage is TRBV11-2 and J usage is TRBJ2-2; TRBD1 matches 10 bases. The CDR3 length is 18 residues. The trim removed 0 bases at V and 4 bases at J, leaving 8 bases unmatched. CDR1 is SGHAT, CDR2 FQNNGV, per germline. The CDR3 loop reads CASSLDRGWTGGTGELFF. CDR3 DNA sequence: TGTGCCAGCAGCTTAGATCGAGGGTGGACAGGGGGCACCGGGGAGCTGTTTTTT.

In this sample, this clonotype turned up a few times. A single base separates this from a much larger clone, so it may be a read error. This chain connects TRBV9 to TRBJ1-5; D call uncertain. This CDR3 is 15 amino acids long. Per germline, CDR1 SGDLS and CDR2 YYNGEE. Trimming removed 0 bases from V and 0 bases from J, with 7 bases in between. The CDR3 sequence is CASSVGGDSNQPQHF. In DNA, the CDR3 is TGTGCCAGCAGCGTAGGGGGTGATAGCAATCAGCCCCAGCATTTT.

The V call is TRBV19, the J call TRBJ1-2, with unresolved D. Germline V gives CDR1 LNHDA, CDR2 SQIVND (reference sequence). This CDR3 has 13 amino acids. The V gene lost 3 bases and the J gene lost 5 bases, with 10 bases spanning the gap. The CDR3, as DNA: TGTGCCAGTAGTATTAGCGGGGATTATGGCTACACCTTC. Its translation is CASSISGDYGYTF.

The genes are TRBV7-9 and TRBJ2-6, with D possibly TRBD2 on 5 matching bases. V lost 6 bases and J 0 bases, leaving 12 bases between the germline ends. The germline gives CDR1 SEHNR, CDR2 FQNEAQ (reference sequence). This CDR3 has 16 amino acids. The CDR3 DNA reads as TGTGCCAGCAGTGCCCGGGGAAGCTCTGGGGCCAACGTCCTGACTTTC. Amino acids: CASSARGSSGANVLTF.

This clonotype was picked up many times. The V call is TRBV20-1, the J call TRBJ1-1; D gene ambiguous. The CDR3 runs to 14 residues. Between the trimmed V and J ends, which lost 1 base and 0 bases, there was a span of 9 bases. CDR1 and CDR2 (germline): DFQATT, SNEGSKA (reference sequence). The DNA of the CDR3 is TGCAGTGCTAGAGCGGGGTCAATGAACACTGAAGCTTTCTTT. This translates into CSARAGSMNTEAFF.

V is TRBV20-1 and J is TRBJ2-3; 10 bases align to TRBD1. V dropped 3 bases and J dropped 3; count of bases not matched to a gene: 3. This CDR3 comprises 14 residues. Germline V gives CDR1 DFQATT, CDR2 SNEGSKA (reference sequence). The CDR3 protein is CSARTGGGTDTQYF. The CDR3, as DNA: TGCAGTGCTAGGACAGGGGGCGGAACAGATACGCAGTATTTT.

This clonotype occurred many times. This chain uses TRBV9 with TRBJ1-3; D remains unclear. The CDR3 has 14 amino acids. V was cut by 4 bases and J by 0 bases, with 8 bases left in between. The germline gives CDR1 SGDLS, CDR2 YYNGEE. The CDR3 DNA follows: TGTGCCAGCAGCCTACCCAGCTCTGGAAACACCATATATTTT. Its protein product is CASSLPSSGNTIYF.